The clone carrying this T cell receptor beta chain was detected many times. The target antigen is unknown. With V trimmed by 5 bases and J by 3 bases, 7 bases remained unmatched. The CDR3 is made up of 15 amino acids. CDR1 is SGHTA, CDR2 FQGNSA, per germline. TCRdb re-called the 5' RACE reads through MiXCR, storing one row per CDR3 protein. This sample has tens of thousands of distinct CDR3 sequences, with around 30% found just once. Study findings and constraints: In terms of TCR gene usage, tumor memory CD4+ T cells clustered together with blood and lymph node memory CD4+ cells, as well as with lymph node naive CD4+ cells.

The chain combines TRBV7-2 with TRBJ2-1; 7 positions agree with TRBD2. This TCR derives from a female donor with breast cancer. Sequenced input: tumor-infiltrating naive CD4+ T cells sorted from the breast tumor. As to subset: naive CD4+ T cells, CD4+CD45RA+CD25-. The CDR3 spells CASSPHRGGYNEQFF. Here the CDR3 DNA reads TGTGCCAGCAGCCCCCATCGCGGGGGCTACAATGAGCAGTTCTTC. Supplemented by reference TRBV7-2 and TRBJ2-1, the full variable domain reads GAGVSQSPSNKVTEKGKDVELRCDPISGHTALYWYRQSLGQGLEFLIYFQGNSAPDKSGLPSDRFSAERTGGSVSTLTIQRTQQEDSAVYLCASSPHRGGYNEQFFGPGTRLTVL.